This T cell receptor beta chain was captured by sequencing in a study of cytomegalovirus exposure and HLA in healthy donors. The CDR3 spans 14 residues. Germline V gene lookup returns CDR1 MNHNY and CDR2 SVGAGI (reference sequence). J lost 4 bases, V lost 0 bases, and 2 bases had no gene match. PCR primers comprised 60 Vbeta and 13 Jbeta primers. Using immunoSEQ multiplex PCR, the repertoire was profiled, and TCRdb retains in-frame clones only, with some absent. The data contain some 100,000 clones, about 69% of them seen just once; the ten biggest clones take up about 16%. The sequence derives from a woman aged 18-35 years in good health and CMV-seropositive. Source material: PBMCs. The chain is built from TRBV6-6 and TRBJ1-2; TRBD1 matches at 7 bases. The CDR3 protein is CASSYSTGTYGYTF. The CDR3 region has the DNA TGTGCCAGCAGTTACTCGACAGGGACCTATGGCTACACCTTC.